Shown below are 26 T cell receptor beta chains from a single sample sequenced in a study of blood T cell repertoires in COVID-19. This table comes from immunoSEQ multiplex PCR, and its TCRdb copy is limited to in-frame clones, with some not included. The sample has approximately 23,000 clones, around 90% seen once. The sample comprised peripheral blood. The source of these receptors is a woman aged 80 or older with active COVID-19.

The CDR3 sequence: CASSQSSGVQETQYF. In nucleotides, the CDR3 is TGTGCCAGCAGCCAATCTAGCGGGGTCCAAGAGACCCAGTACTTC. The chain combines TRBV4-2 with TRBJ2-5; 9 bases map to TRBD2. The V segment lost 2 bases and the J segment 1 base; nucleotides outside the gene matches: 2. CDR3 length equals 15 residues. Germline V gene lookup returns CDR1 LGHNA and CDR2 YNFKEQ.

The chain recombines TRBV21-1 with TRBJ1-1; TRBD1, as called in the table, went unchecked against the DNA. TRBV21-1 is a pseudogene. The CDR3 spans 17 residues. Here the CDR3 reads CASSKRQGDVEDTEAFF. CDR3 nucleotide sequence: TGTGCCAGCAGCAAACGGCAGGGGGATGTGGAGGACACTGAAGCTTTCTTT.

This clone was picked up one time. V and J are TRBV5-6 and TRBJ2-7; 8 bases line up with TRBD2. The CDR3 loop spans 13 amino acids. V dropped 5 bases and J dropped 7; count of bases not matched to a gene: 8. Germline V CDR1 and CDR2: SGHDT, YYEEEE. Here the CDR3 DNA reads TGTGCCAGCAGAAAAGCGGGGGCGGGGGAGCAGTACTTC. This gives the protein CASRKAGAGEQYF.

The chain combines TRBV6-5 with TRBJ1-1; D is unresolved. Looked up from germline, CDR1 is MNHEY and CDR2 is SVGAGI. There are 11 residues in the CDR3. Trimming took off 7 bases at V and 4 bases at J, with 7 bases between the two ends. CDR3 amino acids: CASTGGTEAFF. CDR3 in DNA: TGTGCCAGCACGGGAGGCACTGAAGCTTTCTTT.

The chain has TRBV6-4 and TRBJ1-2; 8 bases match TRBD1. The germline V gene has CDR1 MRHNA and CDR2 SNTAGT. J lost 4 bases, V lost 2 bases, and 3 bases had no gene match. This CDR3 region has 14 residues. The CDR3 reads CASSDGGTGYGYTF. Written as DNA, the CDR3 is TGTGCCAGCAGTGACGGGGGGACAGGCTATGGCTACACCTTC.

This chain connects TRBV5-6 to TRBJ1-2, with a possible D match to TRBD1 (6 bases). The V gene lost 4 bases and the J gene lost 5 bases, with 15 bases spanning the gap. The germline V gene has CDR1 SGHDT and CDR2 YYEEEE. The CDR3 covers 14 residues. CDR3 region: CASSPPGVRYGYTF. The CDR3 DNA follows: TGTGCCAGCAGCCCCCCAGGGGTTAGGTATGGCTACACCTTC.

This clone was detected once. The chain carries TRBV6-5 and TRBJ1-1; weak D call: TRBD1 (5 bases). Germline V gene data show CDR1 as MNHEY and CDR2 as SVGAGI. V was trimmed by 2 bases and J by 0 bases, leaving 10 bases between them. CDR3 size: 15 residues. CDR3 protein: CASSYGGNMNTEAFF. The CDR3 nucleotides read TGTGCCAGCAGTTACGGGGGGAATATGAACACTGAAGCTTTCTTT.

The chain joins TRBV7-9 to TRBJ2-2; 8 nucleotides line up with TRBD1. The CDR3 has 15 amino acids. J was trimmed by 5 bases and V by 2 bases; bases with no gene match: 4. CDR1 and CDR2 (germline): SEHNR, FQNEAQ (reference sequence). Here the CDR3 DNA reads TGTGCCAGCAGCTTACGACAGGGGTATACCGGGGAGCTGTTTTTT. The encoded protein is CASSLRQGYTGELFF.

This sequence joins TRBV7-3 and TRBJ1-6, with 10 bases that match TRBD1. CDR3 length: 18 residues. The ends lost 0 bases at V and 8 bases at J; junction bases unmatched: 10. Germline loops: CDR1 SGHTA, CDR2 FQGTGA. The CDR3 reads CASSLTASPGTGDSPLHF. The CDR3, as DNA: TGTGCCAGCAGCTTAACGGCAAGCCCCGGGACAGGGGATTCACCCCTCCACTTT. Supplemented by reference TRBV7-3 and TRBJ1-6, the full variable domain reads GAGVSQTPSNKVTEKGKYVELRCDPISGHTALYWYRQSLGQGPEFLIYFQGTGAADDSGLPNDRFFAVRPEGSVSTLKIQRTERGDSAVYLCASSLTASPGTGDSPLHFGNGTRLTVT.

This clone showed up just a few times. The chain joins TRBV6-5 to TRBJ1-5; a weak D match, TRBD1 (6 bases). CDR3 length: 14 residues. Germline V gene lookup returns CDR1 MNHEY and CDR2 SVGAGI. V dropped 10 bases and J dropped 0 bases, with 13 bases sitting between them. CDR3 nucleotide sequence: TGTGCCACCGCCATAGGGGGTAGCAATCAGCCCCAGCATTTT. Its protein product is CATAIGGSNQPQHF.

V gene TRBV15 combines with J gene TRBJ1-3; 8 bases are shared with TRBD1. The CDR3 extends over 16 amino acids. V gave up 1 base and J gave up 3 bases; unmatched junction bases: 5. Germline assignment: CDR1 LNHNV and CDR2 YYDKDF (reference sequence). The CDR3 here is CATSRVHGTGGNTIYF. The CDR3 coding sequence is TGTGCCACCAGCAGAGTTCACGGGACAGGTGGAAACACCATATATTTT.

CDR3 region: CSASRLAGVTGDTQYF. The CDR3 coding sequence is TGCAGTGCTAGTCGCCTAGCGGGGGTTACTGGGGATACGCAGTATTTT. The chain couples TRBV20-1 to TRBJ2-3, with TRBD2 matching over 10 bases. The germline gives CDR1 DFQATT, CDR2 SNEGSKA (reference sequence). CDR3 size: 16 residues. The trim removed 3 bases at V and 6 bases at J, leaving 12 bases unmatched.

The CDR3 DNA follows: TGTGCCGGAACAAACAGTAGCGGAGAGACCCAGTACTTC. It specifies CAGTNSSGETQYF. The chain uses TRBV6-5 and TRBJ2-5; weak D call: TRBD2 (6 bases). Germline assignment: CDR1 MNHEY and CDR2 SVGAGI. There are 13 residues in the CDR3. Trimming pared 11 bases from V and 4 bases from J, leaving 17 bases between.

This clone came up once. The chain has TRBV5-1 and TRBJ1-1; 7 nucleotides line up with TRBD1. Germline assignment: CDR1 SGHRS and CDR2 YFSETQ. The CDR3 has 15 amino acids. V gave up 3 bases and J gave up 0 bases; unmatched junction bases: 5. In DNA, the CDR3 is TGCGCCAGCAGCTCCACAGGGGCCTTGAACACTGAAGCTTTCTTT. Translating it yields CASSSTGALNTEAFF.

CDR3 region: CASSLHQRGTDTQYF. Written as DNA, the CDR3 is TGCGCCAGCAGCTTGCATCAGCGGGGGACAGATACGCAGTATTTT. The gene calls are TRBV5-1 and TRBJ2-3; 8 bases fit TRBD2. The CDR3 is 15 residues long. J gave up 3 bases and V 1 base, and 4 bases lay outside the gene matches. CDR1 and CDR2 (germline): SGHRS, YFSETQ.

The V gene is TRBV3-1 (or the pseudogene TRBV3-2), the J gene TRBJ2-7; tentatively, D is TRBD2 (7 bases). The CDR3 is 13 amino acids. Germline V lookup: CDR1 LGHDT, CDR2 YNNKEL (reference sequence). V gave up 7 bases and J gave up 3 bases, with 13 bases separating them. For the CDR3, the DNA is TGTGCCAGCACCGCGGGGGCCCACTACGAGCAGTACTTC. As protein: CASTAGAHYEQYF.

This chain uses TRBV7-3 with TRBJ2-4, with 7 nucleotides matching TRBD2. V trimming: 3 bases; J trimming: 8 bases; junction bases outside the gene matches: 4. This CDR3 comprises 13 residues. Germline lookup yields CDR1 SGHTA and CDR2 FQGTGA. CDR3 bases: TGTGCCAGCAGCTTGGGCGGGGGTGACATTCAGTACTTC. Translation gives CASSLGGGDIQYF.

The CDR3 reads CASSLSRGASYEQYF. CDR3 DNA: TGTGCCAGCAGCTTATCACGGGGGGCGTCCTACGAGCAGTACTTC. The chain recombines TRBV7-2 with TRBJ2-7, with D perhaps matching TRBD2 (7 bases). The V gene's germline CDR1 is SGHTA and CDR2 FQGNSA. The CDR3 consists of 15 residues. Trimming shortened V by 2 bases and J by 1 base, and 12 bases separated the two germline ends.

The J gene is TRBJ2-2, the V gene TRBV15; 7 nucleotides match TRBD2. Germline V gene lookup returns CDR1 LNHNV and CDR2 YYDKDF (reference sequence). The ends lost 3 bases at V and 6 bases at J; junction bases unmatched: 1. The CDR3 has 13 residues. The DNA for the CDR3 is TGTGCCACCAGCAGGGGAGGGTCCGGGGAGCTGTTTTTT. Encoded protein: CATSRGGSGELFF.

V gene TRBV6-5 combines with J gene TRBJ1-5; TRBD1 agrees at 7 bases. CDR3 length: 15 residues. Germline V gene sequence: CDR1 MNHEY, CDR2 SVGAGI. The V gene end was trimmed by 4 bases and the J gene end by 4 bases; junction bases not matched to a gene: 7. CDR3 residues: CASSSRTGLNQPQHF. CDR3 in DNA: TGTGCCAGCAGTTCTCGGACAGGCTTAAATCAGCCCCAGCATTTT.

In DNA form, the CDR3 reads TGTGCCAGCAGCCCCCAGGCAGGAGGGCGAGAGACCCAGTACTTC. It specifies CASSPQAGGRETQYF. This chain connects TRBV5-6 to TRBJ2-5; possibly TRBD2 for D (6 bases). CDR1 and CDR2 from the germline V gene are SGHDT and YYEEEE. The CDR3 contains 15 residues. With 4 bases removed from V and 4 bases from J, the gap between germline ends came to 17 bases.

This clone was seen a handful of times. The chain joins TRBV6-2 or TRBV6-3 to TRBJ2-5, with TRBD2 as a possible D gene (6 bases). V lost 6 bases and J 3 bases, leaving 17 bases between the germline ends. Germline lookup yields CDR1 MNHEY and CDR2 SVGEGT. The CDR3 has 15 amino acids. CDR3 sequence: CASSAWRVGEETQYF. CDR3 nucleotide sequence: TGTGCCAGCAGCGCTTGGAGGGTGGGGGAAGAGACCCAGTACTTC.

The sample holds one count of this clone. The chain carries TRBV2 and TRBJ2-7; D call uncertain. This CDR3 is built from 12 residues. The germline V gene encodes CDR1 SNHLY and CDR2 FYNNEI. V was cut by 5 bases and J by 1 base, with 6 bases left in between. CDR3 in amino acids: CASSTGSYEQYF. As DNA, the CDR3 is TGTGCCAGCAGTACCGGGTCCTACGAGCAGTACTTC.

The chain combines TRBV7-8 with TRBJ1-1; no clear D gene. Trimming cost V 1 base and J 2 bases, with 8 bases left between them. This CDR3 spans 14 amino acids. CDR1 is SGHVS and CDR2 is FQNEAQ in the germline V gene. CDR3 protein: CASSLVSINTEAFF. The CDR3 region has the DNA TGTGCCAGCAGCTTAGTCAGTATCAACACTGAAGCTTTCTTT.

In DNA form, the CDR3 reads TGTGCCAGCAGTTTCAGACAGGGATCATCCTATAATTCACCCCTCCACTTT. Translating gives CASSFRQGSSYNSPLHF. The chain links TRBV6-2 or TRBV6-3 to TRBJ1-6, with TRBD1 matching 7 bases. The V gene's germline CDR1 is MNHEY and CDR2 SVGEGT. CDR3 length: 17 residues. V lost 4 bases, J lost 1 base, and 7 bases stayed unmatched.

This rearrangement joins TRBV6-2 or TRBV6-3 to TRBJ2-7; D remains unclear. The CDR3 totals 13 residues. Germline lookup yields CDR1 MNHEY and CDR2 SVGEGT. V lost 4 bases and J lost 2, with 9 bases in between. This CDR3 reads CASSSNGPYEQYF. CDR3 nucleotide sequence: TGTGCCAGCAGTTCCAACGGTCCCTACGAGCAGTACTTC.